This T cell receptor (beta chain) emerged from a study of blood T cells in healthy people across ages (dated by TCRdb to between 2015 and 2017). Regarding the study in general: Template switching captured roughly one uniquely barcoded TCR beta cDNA molecule per two T cells in model experiments. The study analyzed two additional independent replicas of 1 million unique cDNA reads from the same blood draw for two donors, one aged 18 to 29 and one aged 80 or older. Donors of different ages were randomly distributed across sequencing lanes to avoid experimental bias. Donors were grouped into four age groups: young (average roughly 17 years), middle-aged (39), aged (approximately 67) and long-lived (over 80). Age-related changes in TCR beta repertoire diversity were measured in the study by deep sequencing normalized with unique cDNA molecular identifiers.

The 40 or so donors, aged about 6 to 95 years, were systemically healthy Caucasian individuals from Russia. Each donor gave around 9.5 milliliters of peripheral blood, collected into EDTA-treated Vacutainer tubes. Ficoll-Paque density-gradient centrifugation was used to isolate PBMCs, with at least 6.5 million per sample. Trizol reagent was used to extract total RNA from the PBMCs, yielding at least 6 micrograms per sample. The percentages of naive CD45RAhigh/CD27high T cells were determined by flow cytometry on a PBMC aliquot from every donor. What the work shows at the level of the full study, not this receptor alone: Since profiling was done on bulk unsorted PBMCs, naive and antigen-experienced compartments could not be conclusively compared. The long-lived group showed more naive CD4+ T cells, fewer expanded clones and increased TCR diversity than the aged group, suggesting age selection. As age increased, observed TCR beta diversity per million T cells dropped in a roughly linear way, and a significant reduction was already evident by age around 41. Estimates of total diversity based on one million sequenced T cells were considered lower bounds and underestimates. The CMV infection status of donors was not known, potentially confounding age-related changes in expanded clonotypes. A strong correlation was found between observed TCR beta diversity and the percentage of naive T cells measured by flow cytometry.

Of note for this clonotype: No antigen is known for it. Sequence at one end of the junction differs from germline and may be a read error.

CDR1 and CDR2 are read off the germline V gene as SNHLY and FYNNEI. Its CDR3 holds 13 amino acids, cysteine through phenylalanine. The sequence is cut down to CDR3 DNA, 39 bases in frame from base 1. Library preparation used 5' RACE. The sequencer was an Illumina HiSeq 2500. The second PCR ran for roughly 7 to 11 cycles and used a J-beta primer mix along with a sample-barcoded 5' primer. Each TCR beta cDNA molecule received a unique molecular identifier from a template-switch 5' adaptor carrying 12 random nucleotides. Each sample yielded at least 3 million CDR3-containing paired-end reads. All of the RNA was converted into first-strand cDNA using the Mint cDNA synthesis kit, with a TRBC-specific oligonucleotide serving as the primer. Following uracil-DNA glycosylase treatment, a first 18-cycle PCR with universal primers M1SS and BC2_uni_R was performed on all cDNA. For the original study's pipeline: Normalization of each sample was performed by random selection of 1 million high-quality reads, each carrying a distinct molecular identifier. Reads sharing molecular identifiers were discarded rather than binned into consensus sequences. MiTCR, with a Q25 quality threshold and the strictest error-elimination algorithm, was used for CDR3 identification, clonotype clustering and error correction. Lower-bound total TCR beta diversity was estimated with a nonparametric unseen species model using Euler transformation. Using fastp trimming at Q25 and MiXCR clonotype assembly, TCRdb reanalyzed the public sequencing data and kept in-frame beta chains. Rows with one shared CDR3 protein collapse into an entry with the most common genes and DNA. These V and J calls derive from TCRdb rather than the authors' analysis. The sample profile shows around 1,600,000 distinct CDR3 sequences; roughly 43% of them were found once. Roughly 3.7% of the sample lies in the top ten.

Sequenced: blood. The source of this sequence is a woman aged 18-29 years in good health. The chain links TRBV2 with TRBJ1-1, with an unclear D gene assignment. The DNA reads TGTACCAGCAGTGGAGAGGGTTGGACTGAAGCTTTCTTT. This sequence encodes CTSSGEGWTEAFF.